This TCR beta chain was identified during a study of blood T cell repertoires in COVID-19 (dated by TCRdb to about 2020). Background for the entire study: Samples covering the acute and convalescent phases of COVID-19 were provided by collaborators in the United States, Italy and Spain. Where HLA class I and class II types were available, the types were taken from metadata supplied by the sample provider, not from assay-based typing. The sample metadata nearly always contained a de-identified subject ID, COVID-19 status, age in years and sex. The material from the prospective study consisted of cDNA or gDNA derived from T cells, B-cell-depleted T cells, or PBMCs. The repertoires were made available in a free public database intended to serve as a resource for research on the immune response to SARS-CoV-2. Subjects who had been exposed to COVID-19, were actively infected with it, or had recovered from it provided the deeply sampled blood TCRbeta repertoires that made up the dataset. Samples were obtained from the ongoing ImmuneRACE study (first 160 participants) and from some 1,200 subjects provided by 6 global collaborators. Broad study findings and their caveats: The quantity of clinical and demographic metadata differed by source and by participant and was supplied without curation.

TCRbeta CDR3 regions were amplified from genomic DNA using the immunoSEQ Assay, a bias-controlled multiplex PCR. The original pipeline was this. The number of nucleated cells in each sample was estimated by amplification of reference gene primers within the assay. To quantify the absolute abundance of each unique TCRbeta CDR3 rearrangement, sequence reads were collapsed and filtered. For each sample, productive Simpson clonality was calculated as the square root of Simpson's diversity index across productive rearrangements. The source is immuneACCESS, and TCRdb retained only in-frame sequences with V and J called. Part of the clones is not carried over; for the studies checked, unresolved V genes explain less than half of this, and the remainder is unexplained. The V and J calls and clone size are taken from that table; D and trimming were inferred from the DNA. The sample records some 100,000 clones, roughly 80% of which are singletons. The ten biggest clones cover around an eighth of the sample.

Concerning this clone: What this receptor recognizes is not known. There are no base qualities to consult, and no much larger clone falls within one base.

Each collaborating institution followed its own protocols to collect whole blood in K2EDTA tubes. For TCRbeta analysis, collaborators shipped samples in one of three forms: frozen whole blood, isolated PBMCs, or DNA extracted from either of those sample types. Clipping removes 7 bases from V and 5 bases from J, with 8 as the unmatched junction base count. CDR1 MDHEN and CDR2 SYDVKM are derived from the germline V gene. The CDR3, cysteine through phenylalanine, is 13 amino acids long. Of all the DNA, just the CDR3 is kept, 39 bases in frame from base 1. The source material was peripheral blood. This receptor chain uses TRBV28 and TRBJ2-7; TRBD2 lines up with 7 middle nucleotides. The clonotype originates from a man aged 50 to 60 with active or convalescent COVID-19. The CDR3 protein is CASTPGGGDEQYF. In nucleotide form, the sequence is TGTGCCAGCACCCCGGGGGGAGGGGACGAGCAGTACTTC.